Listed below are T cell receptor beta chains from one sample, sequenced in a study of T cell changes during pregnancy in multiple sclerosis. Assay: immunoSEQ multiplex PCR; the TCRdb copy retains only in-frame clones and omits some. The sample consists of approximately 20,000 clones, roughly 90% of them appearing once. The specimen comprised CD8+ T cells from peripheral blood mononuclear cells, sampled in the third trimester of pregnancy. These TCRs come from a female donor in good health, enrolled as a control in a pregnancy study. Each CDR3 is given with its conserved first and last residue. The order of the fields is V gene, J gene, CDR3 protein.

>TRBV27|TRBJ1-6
CASSSDRDPSPLHF
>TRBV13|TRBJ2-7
CASSPQDRVDEQYF
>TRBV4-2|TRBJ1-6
CASSPRDRGAIGSPLHF
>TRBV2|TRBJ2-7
CACNIDSYEQYF
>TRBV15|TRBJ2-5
CATSGGEETQYF
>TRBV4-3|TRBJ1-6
CASSQADRGNSPLHF
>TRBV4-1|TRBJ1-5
CASSPKGREGVLEGNQPQHF
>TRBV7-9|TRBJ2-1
CASSQNQGAPTYNEQFF
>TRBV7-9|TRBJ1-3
CASSSGVIGNTIYF
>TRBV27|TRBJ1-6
CASSGTGKSPLHF